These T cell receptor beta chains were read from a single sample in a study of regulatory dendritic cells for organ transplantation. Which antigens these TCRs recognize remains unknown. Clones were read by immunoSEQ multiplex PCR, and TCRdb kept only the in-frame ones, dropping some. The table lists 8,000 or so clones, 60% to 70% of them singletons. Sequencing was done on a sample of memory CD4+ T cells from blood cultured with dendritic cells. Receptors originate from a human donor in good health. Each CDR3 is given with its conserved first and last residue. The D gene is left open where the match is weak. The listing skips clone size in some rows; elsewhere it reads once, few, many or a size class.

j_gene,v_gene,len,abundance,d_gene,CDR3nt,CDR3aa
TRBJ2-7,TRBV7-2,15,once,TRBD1,TGTGCCAGCAGCTTAGTAGGGACAGGGGAGTACGAGCAGTACTTC,CASSLVGTGEYEQYF
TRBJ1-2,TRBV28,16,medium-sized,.,TGTGCCAGCAGAGACGGGGGGGGCCGAGCTAACTATGGCTACACCTTC,CASRDGGGRANYGYTF
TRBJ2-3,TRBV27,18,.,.,TGTGCCAGCAGTTTATCGAATTTGGGGGGGGCGGGCGCAGATACGCAGTATTTT,CASSLSNLGGAGADTQYF
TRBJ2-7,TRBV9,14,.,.,TGTGCCAGCAGCCCCCACAGGGATCAGGACGAGCAGTACTTC,CASSPHRDQDEQYF
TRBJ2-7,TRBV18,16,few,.,TGTGCCAGCTCACCCACCCAGACTCGGAGGGGCCACGAGCAGTACTTC,CASSPTQTRRGHEQYF
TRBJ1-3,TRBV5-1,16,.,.,TGCGCCAGCAGCTTGAATACGGCAGGCTCTGGAAACACCATATATTTT,CASSLNTAGSGNTIYF
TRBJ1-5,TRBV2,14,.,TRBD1,TGTGCCAGCAGCCCGGGACAGGGGATTCAGCCCCAGCATTTT,CASSPGQGIQPQHF
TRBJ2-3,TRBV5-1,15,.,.,TGCGCCAGCAGTGCCTGGGGAGCTAGCACAGATACGCAGTATTTT,CASSAWGASTDTQYF
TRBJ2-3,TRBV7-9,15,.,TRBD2,TGTGCCAGCAGTTCGGGACTAGCCATCACAGATACGCAGTATTTT,CASSSGLAITDTQYF
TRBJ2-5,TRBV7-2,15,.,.,TGTGCCAGCAGCTTGGAGGGACGCCCCCAAGAGACCCAGTACTTC,CASSLEGRPQETQYF
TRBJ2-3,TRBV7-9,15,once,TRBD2,TGTGCCAGCAGCTCGGGCGGGGGATCCACAGATACGCAGTATTTT,CASSSGGGSTDTQYF
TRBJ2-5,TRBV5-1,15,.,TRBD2,TGCGCCAGCAGCACCGGGGGAGCGGGACAAGAGACCCAGTACTTC,CASSTGGAGQETQYF
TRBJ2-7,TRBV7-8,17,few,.,TGTGCCAGCAGCTTAGCGGGTATAGTCGGGGTCCCCTACGAGCAGTACTTC,CASSLAGIVGVPYEQYF
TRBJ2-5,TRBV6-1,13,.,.,TGTGCCAGCAGTTTTACTAGCCAGGAGACCCAGTACTTC,CASSFTSQETQYF
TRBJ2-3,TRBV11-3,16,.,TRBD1,TGTGCCAGCAGCCCCCGGACAGGGGCTAGCACAGATACGCAGTATTTT,CASSPRTGASTDTQYF
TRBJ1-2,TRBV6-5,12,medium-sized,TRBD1,TGTGCCAGCTCGGGGACAGGGAAAGTACACACCTTC,CASSGTGKVHTF
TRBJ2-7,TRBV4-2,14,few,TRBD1,TGTGCCAGCAGCCAACTGGGACAGGGCTACGAGCAGTACTTC,CASSQLGQGYEQYF
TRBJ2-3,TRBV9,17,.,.,TGTGCCAGCAGCCCGGACAGCGCTTGGGGTCTCACAGATACGCAGTATTTT,CASSPDSAWGLTDTQYF
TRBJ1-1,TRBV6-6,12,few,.,TGTGCCAGCGTATTAGGAGGCACTGAAGCTTTCTTT,CASVLGGTEAFF
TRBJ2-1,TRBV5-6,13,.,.,TGTGCCAGCAGCCGGGACTTCTACAATGAGCAGTTCTTC,CASSRDFYNEQFF
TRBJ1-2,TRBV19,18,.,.,TGTGCCAGTAGCCCCAGCTGGGGGCAGGCCCTAACGTCGGGTGGCTACACCTTC,CASSPSWGQALTSGGYTF
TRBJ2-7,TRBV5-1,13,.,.,TGCGCCAGCAGCTTGGATCGGGGCTACGAGCAGTACTTC,CASSLDRGYEQYF
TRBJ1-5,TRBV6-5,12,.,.,TGTGCCAGCAAGGGGGTCCAGGGACCCCAGCATTTT,CASKGVQGPQHF
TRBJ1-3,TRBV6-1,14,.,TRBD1,TGTGCCAGCAGTCTGACAGGGTTAGGGAACACCATATATTTT,CASSLTGLGNTIYF
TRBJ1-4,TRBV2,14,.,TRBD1,TGTGCCAGCAGTCGCAGGGGGCGTAGGGAAAAACTGTTTTTT,CASSRRGRREKLFF
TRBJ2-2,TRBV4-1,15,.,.,TGCGCCAGCAGCCAAGGGGAGGGGGTTACCGGGGAGCTGTTTTTT,CASSQGEGVTGELFF
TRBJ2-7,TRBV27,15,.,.,TGTGCCAGCAGTCTAGTCCCGGGACTGAATAGAGAGCAGTACTTC,CASSLVPGLNREQYF
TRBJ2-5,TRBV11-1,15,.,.,TGTGCCAGCAGCGGAGCCCGGGACTTCCAAGAGACCCAGTACTTC,CASSGARDFQETQYF
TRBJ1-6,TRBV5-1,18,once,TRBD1,TGCGCCAGCAGCCCGGGACAGGGTCAGAGGGTCTATAATTCACCCCTCCACTTT,CASSPGQGQRVYNSPLHF
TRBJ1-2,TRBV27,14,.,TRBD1,TGTGCCAGCAGTGAGGCAGGGGGCGTGCCTGGCTACACCTTC,CASSEAGGVPGYTF
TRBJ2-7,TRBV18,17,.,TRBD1,TGTGCCAGCTCACCGGGACAGGGGGCCCCAGGGTCCTACGAGCAGTACTTC,CASSPGQGAPGSYEQYF
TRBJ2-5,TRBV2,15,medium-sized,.,TGTGCCAGCAGTGAGAGTCATCTCCCCGGAGAGACCCAGTACTTC,CASSESHLPGETQYF
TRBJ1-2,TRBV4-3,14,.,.,TGCGCCAGCAGCCAAATAGAGGGAACTGGTGGCTACACCTTC,CASSQIEGTGGYTF
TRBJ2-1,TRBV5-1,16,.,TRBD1,TGCGCCAGCAGCTTGGGACAGGGGGCTTCCTACAATGAGCAGTTCTTC,CASSLGQGASYNEQFF
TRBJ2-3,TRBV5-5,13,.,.,TGTGCCAGTCGCGTGGAGGGCACAGATACGCAGTATTTT,CASRVEGTDTQYF
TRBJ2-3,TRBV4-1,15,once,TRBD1,TGCGCCAGCAGCCAAGTCGGGACAGGGCGTCATACGCAGTATTTT,CASSQVGTGRHTQYF
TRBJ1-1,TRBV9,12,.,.,TGTGCCAGCAGCGTAGACGGGGCTGAAGCTTTCTTT,CASSVDGAEAFF
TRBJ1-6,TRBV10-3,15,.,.,TGTGCCATCAGTGAGTCACCGGGGGGCGGTTCACCCCTCCACTTT,CAISESPGGGSPLHF
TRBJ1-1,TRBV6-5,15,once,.,TGTGCCAGCAGTAGCCCCCCGTCAGAGGGGGATGAAGCTTTCTTT,CASSSPPSEGDEAFF
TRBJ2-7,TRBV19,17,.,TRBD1,TGTGCCAGTAGTTCCGGGACAGGGAATGGTGCTTTCTACGAGCAGTACTTC,CASSSGTGNGAFYEQYF
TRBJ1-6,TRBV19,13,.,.,TGTGCCAGTCGTGAGGGAGTTAGATCACCCCTCCACTTT,CASREGVRSPLHF
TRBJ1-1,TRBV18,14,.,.,TGTGCCAGCTCACCAGGAGGGGTGAACACTGAAGCTTTCTTT,CASSPGGVNTEAFF
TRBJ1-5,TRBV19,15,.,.,TGTGCCAGTAGTATAACAGATTATAGCAATCAGCCCCAGCATTTT,CASSITDYSNQPQHF
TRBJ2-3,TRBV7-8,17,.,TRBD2,TGTGCCAGCAGCTTAGTAGCAGGTAGCGGGGGGGCAAGTACGCAGTATTTT,CASSLVAGSGGASTQYF
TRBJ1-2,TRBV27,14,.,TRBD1,TGTGCCAGCAGCCGGACAGGGACTAACTATGGCTACACCTTC,CASSRTGTNYGYTF
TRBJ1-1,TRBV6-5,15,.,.,TGTGCCAGCAGTTACTCTGGCAGAATGAACACTGAAGCTTTCTTT,CASSYSGRMNTEAFF
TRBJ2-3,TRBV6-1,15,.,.,TGTGCCAGCAGTGATGGAGGGGGCCGTTCAGATACGCAGTATTTT,CASSDGGGRSDTQYF
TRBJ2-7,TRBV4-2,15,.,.,TGTGCCAGCAGCCAAAGCATGGAGGCAGACTACGAGCAGTACTTC,CASSQSMEADYEQYF
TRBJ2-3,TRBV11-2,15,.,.,TGTGCCAGCAGCCGCGCGGGCCTTAGCACAGATACGCAGTATTTT,CASSRAGLSTDTQYF
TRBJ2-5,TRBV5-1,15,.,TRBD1,TGCGCCAGCAGAGGTAGGGGGCTTTTTCAAGAGACCCAGTACTTC,CASRGRGLFQETQYF
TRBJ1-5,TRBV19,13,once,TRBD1,TGTGCCAGCCTGGGACAGCTCAATCAGCCCCAGCATTTT,CASLGQLNQPQHF